This TCR beta chain is from a study of cytomegalovirus exposure and HLA in healthy donors. The wider study: Approximately 85 million unique TCRs from HLA-typed donors were held in an early data release. Study observations and caveats: 87-base-pair reads could not separate some V segments, including TRBV6-2 and TRBV6-3. In a later analysis, across HLA loci, associated TCR counts were highest for DRB1, lowest for HLA-C. TCR beta chains numbering some 150 were designated cytomegalovirus-associated.

As regards this clone: Its target is not known.

The study ran its PCR with 60 Vbeta and 13 Jbeta primers. Sequencing used immunoSEQ multiplex PCR; TCRdb keeps in-frame clones, though not all of them. The table has around 150,000 clones, almost 80% seen once. The CDR3 spans 15 residues. The trim removed 2 bases at V and 6 bases at J, leaving 3 bases unmatched. CDR1 and CDR2 (germline): MNHEY, SMNVEV (reference sequence). Material: PBMCs. The chain links TRBV27 to TRBJ2-1; 11 bases match TRBD2. This clonotype was sampled from a man in his late teens or twenties in good health and CMV-seropositive. For the CDR3, the DNA is TGTGCCAGCAGTTTAGGCCTAGCGGGAGGCAATGAGCAGTTCTTC. It encodes CASSLGLAGGNEQFF.